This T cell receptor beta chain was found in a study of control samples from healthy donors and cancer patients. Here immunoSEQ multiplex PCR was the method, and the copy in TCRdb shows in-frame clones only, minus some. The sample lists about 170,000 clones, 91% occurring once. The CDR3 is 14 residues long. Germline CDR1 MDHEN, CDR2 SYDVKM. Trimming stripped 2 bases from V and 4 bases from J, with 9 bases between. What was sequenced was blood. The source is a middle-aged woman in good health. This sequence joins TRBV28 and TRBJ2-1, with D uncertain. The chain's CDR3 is CASSLGPSYNEQFF. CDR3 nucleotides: TGTGCCAGCAGTTTAGGGCCTTCATACAATGAGCAGTTCTTC.